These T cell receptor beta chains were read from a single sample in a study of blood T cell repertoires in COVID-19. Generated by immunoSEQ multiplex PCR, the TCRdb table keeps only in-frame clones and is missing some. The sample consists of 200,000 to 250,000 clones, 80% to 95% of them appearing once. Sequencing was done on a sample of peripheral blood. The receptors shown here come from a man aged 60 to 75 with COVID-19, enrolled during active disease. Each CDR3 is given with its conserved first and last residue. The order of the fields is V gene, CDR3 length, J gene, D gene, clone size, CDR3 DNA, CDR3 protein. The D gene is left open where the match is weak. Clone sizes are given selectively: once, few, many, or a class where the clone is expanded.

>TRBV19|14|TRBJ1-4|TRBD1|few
TGTGCCAGTGGGATGACAGGGGCCAATGAAAAACTGTTTTTT
CASGMTGANEKLFF
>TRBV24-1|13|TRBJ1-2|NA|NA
TGTGCCACCAGTGACGGCGGGAACTATGGCTACACCTTC
CATSDGGNYGYTF
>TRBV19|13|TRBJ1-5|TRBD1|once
TGTGCCAGCAACGACAGGGGGAATCAGCCCCAGCATTTT
CASNDRGNQPQHF
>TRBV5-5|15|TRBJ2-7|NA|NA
TGTGCCAGCAGCTTGCTGGAGCGGCCCAAATACGAGCAGTACTTC
CASSLLERPKYEQYF
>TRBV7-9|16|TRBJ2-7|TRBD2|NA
TGTGCCAGCAGCGGCGGGACTAGCGGGAGCTCCTACGAGCAGTACTTC
CASSGGTSGSSYEQYF
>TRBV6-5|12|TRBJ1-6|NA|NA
TGTGCCAGCAAAGACAGCACTTCACCCCTCCACTTT
CASKDSTSPLHF
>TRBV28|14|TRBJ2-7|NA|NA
TGTGCCAGCAGCGAACACAGGGTGGAGAGCGAGCAGTACTTC
CASSEHRVESEQYF
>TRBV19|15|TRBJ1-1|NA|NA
TGTGCCAGTAGTATAGAGGCCAGAAGGGGAACTGAAGCTTTCTTT
CASSIEARRGTEAFF
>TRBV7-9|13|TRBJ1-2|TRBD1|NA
TGTGCCAGCAGCATGGACAGGGTCTATGGCTACACCTTC
CASSMDRVYGYTF
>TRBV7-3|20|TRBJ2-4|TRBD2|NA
TGTGCCAGCAGCCCGGGGGGACTAGCGGGGGCCGGATCCGGCAAAAACATTCAGTACTTC
CASSPGGLAGAGSGKNIQYF
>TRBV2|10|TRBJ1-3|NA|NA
TGTGCCAGTCGGGGGAACACCATATATTTT
CASRGNTIYF
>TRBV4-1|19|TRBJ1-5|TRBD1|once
TGCGCCAGCAGCCAGGACCGGGGCCTCGGGACAGGGGGCAATCAGCCCCAGCATTTT
CASSQDRGLGTGGNQPQHF
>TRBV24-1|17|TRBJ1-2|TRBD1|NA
TGTGCCACCATTCACCCGGGACAGGGTATCCCCAACTATGGCTACACCTTC
CATIHPGQGIPNYGYTF
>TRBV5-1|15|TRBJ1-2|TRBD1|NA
TGCGCCAGCAGCGACCAGGGACAGGGGGCAGGTGGCTACACCTTC
CASSDQGQGAGGYTF
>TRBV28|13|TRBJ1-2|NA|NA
TGTGCCAGCAGTTTGAGCCGGTTTGAACGCTACACCTTC
CASSLSRFERYTF
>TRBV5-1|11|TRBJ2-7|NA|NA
TGCGCCAGCAGCTTGGCTAGAGAGCAGTACTTC
CASSLAREQYF
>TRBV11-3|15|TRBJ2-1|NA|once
TGTGCCAGCAGCTTAGCTGGCCTAGACTACAATGAGCAGTTCTTC
CASSLAGLDYNEQFF
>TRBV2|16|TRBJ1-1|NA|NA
TGTGCCAGCAGTGGAGGGGTAGGAGCGGGGAACACTGAAGCTTTCTTT
CASSGGVGAGNTEAFF
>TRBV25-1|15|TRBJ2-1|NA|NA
TGTGCCACCCAGCCCGGGGGAAAGGGCGGCAATGAGCAGTTCTTC
CATQPGGKGGNEQFF
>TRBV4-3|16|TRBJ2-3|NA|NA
TGCGCCAGCAGCCCTGCCCGGAGGTCTGCCACAGATACGCAGTATTTT
CASSPARRSATDTQYF
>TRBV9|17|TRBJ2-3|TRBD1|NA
TGTGCCAGCAGCCCTTCCTCGGACAGGGTGGGAACAGATACGCAGTATTTT
CASSPSSDRVGTDTQYF
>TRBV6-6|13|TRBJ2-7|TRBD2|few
TGTGCCAGCCGGGACCCCGGGAGGTACGAGCAGTACTTC
CASRDPGRYEQYF
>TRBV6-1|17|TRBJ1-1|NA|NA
TGTGCCAGCAGTGAAGCGGAGGCAAATAGGATGGGCACTGAAGCTTTCTTT
CASSEAEANRMGTEAFF
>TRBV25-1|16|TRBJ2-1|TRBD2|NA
TGTGCCAGCAGTGATCCCGGGACTAGCGGGAACAATGAGCAGTTCTTC
CASSDPGTSGNNEQFF
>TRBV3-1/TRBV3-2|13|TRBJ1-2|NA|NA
TGTGCCAGCAGCCAAGACAGGGACTATGGCTACACCTTC
CASSQDRDYGYTF
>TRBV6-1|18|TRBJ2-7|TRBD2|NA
TGTGCCAGCAGTGAAAGGAAAATCAGTAGCGGGGAAACCTACGAGCAGTACTTC
CASSERKISSGETYEQYF
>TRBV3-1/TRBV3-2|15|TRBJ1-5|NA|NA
TGTGCCAGCAGCCCCGGGGGGATTAGCAATCAGCCCCAGCATTTT
CASSPGGISNQPQHF
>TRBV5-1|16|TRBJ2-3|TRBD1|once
TGCGCCAGCAGCTTGGAGGCGGCAGGGGGCTTAGATACGCAGTATTTT
CASSLEAAGGLDTQYF
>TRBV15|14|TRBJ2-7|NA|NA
TGTGCCACCAGCAGAGTAACAGGACCCTACGAGCAGTACTTC
CATSRVTGPYEQYF
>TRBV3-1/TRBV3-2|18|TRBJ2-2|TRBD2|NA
TGTGCCAGCAGTCACCGGACTAGCGGGAGGGGAGGCACCGGGGAGCTGTTTTTT
CASSHRTSGRGGTGELFF
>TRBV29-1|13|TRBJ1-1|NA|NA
TGCAGCGCAAGGCAGGGGCGGAACACTGAAGCTTTCTTT
CSARQGRNTEAFF
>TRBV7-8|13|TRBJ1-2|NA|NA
TGTGCCAGCAGCCCACAGAAAAACTATGGCTACACCTTC
CASSPQKNYGYTF
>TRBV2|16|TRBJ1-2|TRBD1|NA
TGTGCCAGCAGTGAAAGGACAGGGGGCGGGTATTATGGCTACACCTTC
CASSERTGGGYYGYTF
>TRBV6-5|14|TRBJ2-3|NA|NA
TGTGCCAGCAGTTTCTTAACAGGGCAAGATACGCAGTATTTT
CASSFLTGQDTQYF
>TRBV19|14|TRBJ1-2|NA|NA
TGTGCCAGTAGTATAGAAAACAGCCTCAATGGCTACACCTTC
CASSIENSLNGYTF
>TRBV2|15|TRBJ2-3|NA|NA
TGTGCCAGCAGTGACGTGGGGGGGCCCGCAGATACGCAGTATTTT
CASSDVGGPADTQYF
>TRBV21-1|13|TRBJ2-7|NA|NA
TGTGCCAGCAGCAAACAGGGATTATACGAGCAGTACTTC
CASSKQGLYEQYF
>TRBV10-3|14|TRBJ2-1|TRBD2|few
TGTGCCATCGGGGGTAGCGGGAGGGGCAATGAGCAGTTCTTC
CAIGGSGRGNEQFF
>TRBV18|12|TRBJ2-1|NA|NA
TGTGCCAGCTCACCGAGTAGAAATGAGCAGTTCTTC
CASSPSRNEQFF
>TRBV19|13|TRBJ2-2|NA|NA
TGTGCCAGTAAGCGGCATGACCCCGGGGAGCTGTTTTTT
CASKRHDPGELFF
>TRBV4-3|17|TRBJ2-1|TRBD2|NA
TGCGCCAGCAGCCTGGCCGGGACTAGCGGGAACTACAATGAGCAGTTCTTC
CASSLAGTSGNYNEQFF
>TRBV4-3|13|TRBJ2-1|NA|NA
TGCGCCAGCAGCCAAGGGGCTTACAATGAGCAGTTCTTC
CASSQGAYNEQFF
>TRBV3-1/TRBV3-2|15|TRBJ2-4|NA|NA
TGTGCCAGCAGCCAAGGGGCGGGTGGCAAAAACATTCAGTACTTC
CASSQGAGGKNIQYF
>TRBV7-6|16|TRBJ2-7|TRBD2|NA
TGTGCCAGCAGCTTAGAAGCAGCGGGAGGAATTTACGAGCAGTACTTC
CASSLEAAGGIYEQYF
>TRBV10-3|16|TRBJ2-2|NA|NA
TGTGCCATCAGTGACTCTACTAGGTTCAACACCGGGGAGCTGTTTTTT
CAISDSTRFNTGELFF
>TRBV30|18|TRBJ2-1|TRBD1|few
TGTGCCTGGGGACGCAGTTACACCGGGACAGGGTCTAACAATGAGCAGTTCTTC
CAWGRSYTGTGSNNEQFF
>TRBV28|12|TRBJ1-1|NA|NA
TGTGCCAGCAACGCGGGTGACACTGAAGCTTTCTTT
CASNAGDTEAFF
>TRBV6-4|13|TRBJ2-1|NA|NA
TGTGCCAGCAGTCTGAGCCTTCAAGATGAGCAGTTCTTC
CASSLSLQDEQFF
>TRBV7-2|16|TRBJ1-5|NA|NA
TGTGCCAGCAGCTTAGGGTCTCGGGGGTTGGATCAGCCCCAGCATTTT
CASSLGSRGLDQPQHF
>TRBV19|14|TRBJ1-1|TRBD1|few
TGTGCCAGTAGTTCCTGGACAGGCGACACTGAAGCTTTCTTT
CASSSWTGDTEAFF
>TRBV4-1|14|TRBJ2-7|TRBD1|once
TGCGCCAGCAGCCGAGGACAGGGGGCCGACGAGCAGTACTTC
CASSRGQGADEQYF
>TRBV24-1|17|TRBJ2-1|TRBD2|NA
TGTGCCACCAGTGATTCAAGCGGGAGGGGGGGGTTTGGTGAGCAGTTCTTC
CATSDSSGRGGFGEQFF
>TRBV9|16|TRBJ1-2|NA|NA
TGTGCCAGCAGCGTAGCGGGGACAATGGCATACTATGGCTACACCTTC
CASSVAGTMAYYGYTF
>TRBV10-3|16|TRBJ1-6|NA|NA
TGTGCCATCAGTGAGGGGGGAGGGACCTATAATTCACCCCTCCACTTT
CAISEGGGTYNSPLHF
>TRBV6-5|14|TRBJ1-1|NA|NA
TGTGCCAGCAAACGGGCAGGGCCAAACACTGAAGCTTTCTTT
CASKRAGPNTEAFF
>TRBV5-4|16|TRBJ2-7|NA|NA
TGTGCCAGCAGCCACAAGTCCGGGTCCCCTCAAGACGAGCAGTACTTC
CASSHKSGSPQDEQYF
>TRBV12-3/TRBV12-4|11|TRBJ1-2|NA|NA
TGTGCCAGCAGTTCCCGGTATGGCTACACCTTC
CASSSRYGYTF